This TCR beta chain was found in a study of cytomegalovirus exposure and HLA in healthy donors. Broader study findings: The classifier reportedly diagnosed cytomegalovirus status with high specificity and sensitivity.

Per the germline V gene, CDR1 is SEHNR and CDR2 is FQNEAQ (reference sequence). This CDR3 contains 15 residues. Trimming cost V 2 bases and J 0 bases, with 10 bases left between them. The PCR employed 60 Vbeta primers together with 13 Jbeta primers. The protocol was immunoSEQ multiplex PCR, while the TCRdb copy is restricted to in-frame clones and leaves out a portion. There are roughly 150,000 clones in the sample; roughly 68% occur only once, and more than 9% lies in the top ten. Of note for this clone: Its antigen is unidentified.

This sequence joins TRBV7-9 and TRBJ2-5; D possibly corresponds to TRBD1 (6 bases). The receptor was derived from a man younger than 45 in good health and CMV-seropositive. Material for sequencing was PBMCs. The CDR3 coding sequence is TGTGCCAGCAGCTTACAGGGGTTCTACCAAGAGACCCAGTACTTC. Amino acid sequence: CASSLQGFYQETQYF.